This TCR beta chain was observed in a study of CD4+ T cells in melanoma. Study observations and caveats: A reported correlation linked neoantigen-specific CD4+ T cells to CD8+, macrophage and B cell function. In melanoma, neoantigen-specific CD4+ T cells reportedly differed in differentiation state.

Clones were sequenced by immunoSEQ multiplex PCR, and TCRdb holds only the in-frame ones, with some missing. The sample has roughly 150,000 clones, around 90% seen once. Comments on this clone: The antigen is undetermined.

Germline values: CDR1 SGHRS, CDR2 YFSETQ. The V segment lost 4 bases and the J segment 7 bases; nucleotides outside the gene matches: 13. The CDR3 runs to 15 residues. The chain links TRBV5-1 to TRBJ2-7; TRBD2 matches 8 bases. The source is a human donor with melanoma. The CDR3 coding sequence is TGCGCCAGCAGCAAGATCAGCGGGGGAGTTGATGAGCAGTACTTC. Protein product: CASSKISGGVDEQYF.